This TCR beta chain is drawn from a study of T cell responses to AZD1222 COVID-19 vaccine. Broader study findings: Clonal diversity was possibly underestimated, and the donors were mostly white British, with more females. Sampling that yielded the repertoires occurred only after the peak T cell response. Spike regions recognized by vaccine-associated CD4 TCRs spanned the protein, led by 160-218 and 743-854. Close to half of spike-specific TCRs reportedly recognize unmutated variant regions.

CDR3 size: 15 residues. The germline CDR1 and CDR2 sequences are MNHEY and SMNVEV (reference sequence). Deletions cut 6 bases from V and 5 bases from J, with 17 bases between. With regard to this clone: Its antigen is still unknown.

This table comes from immunoSEQ multiplex PCR, and its TCRdb copy is limited to in-frame clones, with some not included. The repertoire holds around 150,000 clones, under 95% seen once, with roughly 1.3% in the top ten. The chain links TRBV27 to TRBJ2-1; D not resolved. This TCR derives from an adult in good health. The source was peripheral blood, collected on day 0 of AZD1222 vaccination. The CDR3, as DNA: TGTGCCAGCAGCCCAAATCTGGGCCAAAACAATGAGCAGTTCTTC. This sequence encodes CASSPNLGQNNEQFF.